This T cell receptor (beta chain) was recovered during a study of cytomegalovirus exposure and HLA in healthy donors. This clone was picked up one time. Its antigen is currently unknown. V gave up 0 bases and J gave up 6 bases; unmatched junction bases: 6. The CDR3 runs 16 residues. Germline values: CDR1 KGHSH, CDR2 LQKENI. PCR amplification relied on 60 Vbeta primers (plus 13 Jbeta primers). TCRdb keeps only in-frame clones here, not all; method: immunoSEQ multiplex PCR. The sample consists of about 210,000 clones, almost 80% of them appearing once. Study-wide results and limits: With further analysis later on, most CMV-associated TCR beta chains appeared HLA-restricted.

The chain combines TRBV18 with TRBJ1-2; 11 bases align to TRBD1. Sequencing input: PBMCs. The receptor comes from a male donor in good health and CMV-seronegative. CDR3 protein: CASSPPTRTGGHGYTF. In DNA form, the CDR3 reads TGTGCCAGCTCACCACCTACTCGGACAGGGGGCCATGGCTACACCTTC.